This T cell receptor (beta chain) is drawn from a study of T cell repertoires in cytomegalovirus infection. TCRdb analysed the reads with MiXCR anew, one entry per CDR3 protein. The sample gives about 770,000 distinct CDR3 sequences, 25% to 35% of which show up once; less than 15% is in the top ten. This clonotype came up a few times. Its matching antigen is unknown. J lost 10 bases, V lost 5 bases, and 8 bases had no gene match. CDR3 length equals 14 residues. CDR1 SGHKS and CDR2 YYEKEE come from the germline V gene (reference sequence). The chain recombines TRBV5-5 with TRBJ1-6, with 8 positions matching TRBD1. This sequence was found in a human donor in good health (CMV status not recorded). Some clones in this sample may be carry-over from other donors' samples. The sequencing used cultured CD8+ T cells from PBMCs, collected from culture after CMV antigen stimulation. The CDR3 region is CASRDSGGLSPLHF. For the CDR3, the DNA is TGTGCCAGCAGGGATTCAGGGGGCCTGTCACCCCTCCACTTT.